A selection of T cell receptor beta chains follows, all from one sample in a study of blood T cells in healthy people across ages. TCRdb reanalysed the 5' RACE reads using MiXCR and keeps one entry per CDR3 protein. The sample carries around 1,100,000 distinct CDR3 sequences, under 40% recorded once. Material for sequencing was blood. Every receptor here comes from a young man in good health. CDR3s include the opening cysteine and the closing phenylalanine or tryptophan. The size field is filled for only some rows; it gives once, few, many or a size class.

clone size	J gene	V gene	CDR3 protein
.	TRBJ1-2	TRBV6-6	CASVDYFRGGYTF
few	TRBJ1-4	TRBV5-6	CASSSLGTATNEKLFF
.	TRBJ2-1	TRBV20-1	CSAYLTGKGNEQFF
.	TRBJ2-5	TRBV12-3/TRBV12-4	CASRRTGLEETQYF
.	TRBJ2-4	TRBV9	CASSEGKNIQYF
.	TRBJ2-3	TRBV24-1	CATSDLDISGETQYF
few	TRBJ2-1	TRBV4-1	CASSQIGLAVGDEQFF
.	TRBJ1-1	TRBV5-4	CASSLDWEPLGTEAFF
few	TRBJ1-4	TRBV20-1	CSASSRGGEKLFF
few	TRBJ2-7	TRBV4-1	CASSQVTGTYEQYF
.	TRBJ1-5	TRBV6-5	CASSWTGAGRYSNQPQHF
.	TRBJ1-2	TRBV6-5	CASRETGTRSGYTF
.	TRBJ2-3	TRBV12-3/TRBV12-4	CASSPTGTADTQYF
few	TRBJ2-1	TRBV9	CASSVGLASFEQFF
many	TRBJ1-1	TRBV5-6	CASSPHRVLGTEAFF
few	TRBJ2-1	TRBV6-2/TRBV6-3	CASSYRQYNEQFF
.	TRBJ2-2	TRBV30	CASRTGASTGELFF
.	TRBJ2-1	TRBV4-1	CASSQTEGQGIYNEQFF
once	TRBJ1-1	TRBV30	CAWNGYSLSGEAFF
once	TRBJ1-4	TRBV5-5	CASSLDPGISEKLFF
.	TRBJ2-2	TRBV5-1	CASSSLHENTGELFF
.	TRBJ1-6	TRBV27	CASSVLDVSPLHF
few	TRBJ1-1	TRBV4-1	CASSQEGDRGEAFF
.	TRBJ1-1	TRBV14	CASSQGQYPEAFF
once	TRBJ2-3	TRBV6-5	CASSYSPTSGGAGDTQYF
.	TRBJ2-7	TRBV12-3/TRBV12-4	CASSFGRVGTYEQYF
once	TRBJ2-3	TRBV2	CASSLTPESTDTQYF
.	TRBJ2-1	TRBV20-1	CSARPPFGSNEQFF
.	TRBJ1-6	TRBV20-1	CSASPRRNSPLHF
few	TRBJ2-5	TRBV7-2	CASSPQGFTETQYF
.	TRBJ2-2	TRBV20-1	CSAREPTGTGELFF
.	TRBJ2-5	TRBV20-1	CSARDRAGPLGNEQYF
.	TRBJ2-7	TRBV20-1	CSAFGLAGVTYEQYF
.	TRBJ2-7	TRBV6-2/TRBV6-3	CASTSGAKNYEQYF
few	TRBJ2-1	TRBV12-3/TRBV12-4	CASTLGGGDYNEQFF
few	TRBJ2-2	TRBV4-2	CASSQGTLSTGELFF
once	TRBJ2-2	TRBV20-1	CSASFRGFGELFF
.	TRBJ1-5	TRBV4-1	CASSQDLQAGTPQHF
.	TRBJ2-7	TRBV6-6	CASSYARGGVVSYEQYF
.	TRBJ2-5	TRBV4-2	CASSQEGLAGGPQYF
.	TRBJ1-1	TRBV6-5	CASSRGTARPAFF
.	TRBJ2-7	TRBV20-1	CSASGTAGYNEQYF
few	TRBJ2-1	TRBV5-1	CASAGLNNEQFF
few	TRBJ2-4	TRBV20-1	CSASRSGTETKNIQYF
.	TRBJ1-2	TRBV12-3/TRBV12-4	CASSFSDGGNYGYTF
.	TRBJ2-3	TRBV5-1	CASRQGPQDTQYF
few	TRBJ1-2	TRBV28	CASSFGFFSGGYTF
.	TRBJ1-6	TRBV6-1	CASSERGRDSPLHF
.	TRBJ1-2	TRBV6-5	CASSYSGQGFWGYTF
few	TRBJ2-7	TRBV12-3/TRBV12-4	CASSSRDRGSRYEQYF
many	TRBJ2-1	TRBV29-1	CSVDRYNEQFF
.	TRBJ2-7	TRBV20-1	CSAHRGRSSYEQYF
.	TRBJ1-2	TRBV11-2	CASGGGQTHNYGYTF
.	TRBJ2-3	TRBV14	CASSQAGARTDTQYF
.	TRBJ1-4	TRBV6-2/TRBV6-3	CASSAVGKLFF